What follows are 5 T cell receptor beta chains derived from one specimen sequenced in a study of shared clonotypes between healthy human individuals. Data came from immunoSEQ multiplex PCR; TCRdb stores just in-frame clones and leaves some out. The sample contains some 2,000,000 clones, 90% to 97% of which appear only once. Sequencing was done on a sample of naive CD4+ T cells sorted from blood. Subset: CD45RA+ positively selected. Source of these receptors: a man aged 18 to 35 in good health.

Turning to this clone: Other DNA sequences of this sample code for an identical CDR3. This sequence joins TRBV29-1 and TRBJ1-1; no firm D call. The germline gives CDR1 SQVTM, CDR2 ANQGSEA. The length of the CDR3 is 13 residues. Trimming took off 1 base at V and 0 bases at J, with 6 bases between the two ends. The CDR3, as DNA: TGCAGCGTTGAAGGGCTGATGAACACTGAAGCTTTCTTT. It is translated as CSVEGLMNTEAFF.

This rearrangement joins TRBV2 to TRBJ1-2; D might be TRBD1 (6 bases). The CDR3 is 14 amino acids. Looked up from germline, CDR1 is SNHLY and CDR2 is FYNNEI. With 2 bases removed from V and 8 bases from J, the gap between germline ends came to 15 bases. The CDR3 here is CASSEQAGEKGYTF. CDR3 sequence (DNA): TGTGCCAGCAGTGAACAGGCAGGGGAGAAAGGCTACACCTTC.

The gene calls are TRBV7-8 and TRBJ2-7; D tentatively fits TRBD1 or TRBD2 (7 bases each). Germline V gene sequence: CDR1 SGHVS, CDR2 FQNEAQ. This CDR3 has 12 amino acids. The germline V and J ends were trimmed by 8 bases and 4 bases, with 12 bases remaining between them. The CDR3 is CASCRGGYEQYF. The CDR3 nucleotides are TGTGCCAGCTGCAGGGGGGGATACGAGCAGTACTTC.

The J gene is TRBJ2-7, the V gene TRBV5-5; no reliable D call. Germline V gene data show CDR1 as SGHKS and CDR2 as YYEKEE (reference sequence). Trimming took off 5 bases at V and 2 bases at J, with 17 bases between the two ends. CDR3 length equals 15 residues. The CDR3 nucleotides read TGTGCCAGCAGTCTACCAGCTAACGGACCCTACGAGCAGTACTTC. It encodes CASSLPANGPYEQYF. Filled out from reference TRBV5-5 and TRBJ2-7, the complete variable domain reads DAGVTQSPTHLIKTRGQQVTLRCSPISGHKSVSWYQQVLGQGPQFIFQYYEKEERGRGNFPDRFSARQFPNYSSELNVNALLLGDSALYLCASSLPANGPYEQYFGPGTRLTVT.

Comments on this clone: Other DNA sequences in the same sample also yield this CDR3. V and J are TRBV7-2 and TRBJ1-1, with 8 bases that match TRBD1. CDR3 length: 15 residues. Germline loops: CDR1 SGHTA, CDR2 FQGNSA. V lost 4 bases and J lost 1; bases outside the gene matches: 5. CDR3 DNA sequence: TGTGCCAGCAGCTCAGGGACAGGAGGGAACACTGAAGCTTTCTTT. This sequence encodes CASSSGTGGNTEAFF.